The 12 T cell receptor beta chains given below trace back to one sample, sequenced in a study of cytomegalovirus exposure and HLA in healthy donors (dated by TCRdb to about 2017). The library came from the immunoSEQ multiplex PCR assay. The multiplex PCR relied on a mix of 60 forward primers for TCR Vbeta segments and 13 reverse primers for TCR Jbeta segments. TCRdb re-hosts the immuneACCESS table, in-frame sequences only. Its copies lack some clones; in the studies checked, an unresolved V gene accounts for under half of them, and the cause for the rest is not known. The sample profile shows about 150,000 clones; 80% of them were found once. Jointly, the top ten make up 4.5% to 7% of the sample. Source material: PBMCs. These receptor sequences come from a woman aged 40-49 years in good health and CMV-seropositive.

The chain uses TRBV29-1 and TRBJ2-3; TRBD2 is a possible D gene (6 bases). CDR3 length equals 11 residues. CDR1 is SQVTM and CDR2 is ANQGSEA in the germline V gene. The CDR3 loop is CVWGLADTQYF. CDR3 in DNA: TGCGTATGGGGACTGGCAGATACGCAGTATTTT.

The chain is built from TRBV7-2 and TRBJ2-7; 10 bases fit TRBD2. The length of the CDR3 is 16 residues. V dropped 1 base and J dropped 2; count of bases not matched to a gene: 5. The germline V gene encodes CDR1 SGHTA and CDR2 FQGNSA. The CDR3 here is CASSLGGAGGPYEQYF. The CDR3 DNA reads TGTGCCAGCAGCTTAGGGGGAGCGGGAGGGCCCTACGAGCAGTACTTC.

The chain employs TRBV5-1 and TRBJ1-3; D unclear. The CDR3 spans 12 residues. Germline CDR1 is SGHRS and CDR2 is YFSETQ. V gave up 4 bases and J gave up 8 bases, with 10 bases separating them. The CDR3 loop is CASSGEPDTIYF. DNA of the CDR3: TGCGCCAGCAGCGGGGAGCCTGACACCATATATTTT.

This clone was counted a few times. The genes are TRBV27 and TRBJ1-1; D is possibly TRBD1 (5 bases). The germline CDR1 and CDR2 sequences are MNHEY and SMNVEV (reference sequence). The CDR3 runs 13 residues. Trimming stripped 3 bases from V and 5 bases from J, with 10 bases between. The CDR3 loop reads CASSFGGGTEAFF. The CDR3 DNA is TGTGCCAGCAGTTTTGGGGGAGGAACTGAAGCTTTCTTT.

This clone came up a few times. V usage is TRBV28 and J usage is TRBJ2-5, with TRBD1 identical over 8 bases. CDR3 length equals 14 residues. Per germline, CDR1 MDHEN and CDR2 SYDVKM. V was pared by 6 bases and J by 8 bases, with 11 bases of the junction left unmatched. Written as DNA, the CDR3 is TGTGCCAGCAGAGGACAGGGCCTTGTTGGTACCCAGTACTTC. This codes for CASRGQGLVGTQYF. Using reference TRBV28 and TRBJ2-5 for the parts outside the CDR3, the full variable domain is DVKVTQSSRYLVKRTGEKVFLECVQDMDHENMFWYRQDPGLGLRLIYFSYDVKMKEKGDIPEGYSVSREKKERFSLILESASTNQTSMYLCASRGQGLVGTQYFGPGTRLLVL.

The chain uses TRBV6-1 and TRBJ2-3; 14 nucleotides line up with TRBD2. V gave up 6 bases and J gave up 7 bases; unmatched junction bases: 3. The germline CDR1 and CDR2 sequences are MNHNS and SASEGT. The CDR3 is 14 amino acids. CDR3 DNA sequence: TGTGCCAGCAGGGGGACTAGCGGGAGCTATACGCAGTATTTT. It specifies CASRGTSGSYTQYF.

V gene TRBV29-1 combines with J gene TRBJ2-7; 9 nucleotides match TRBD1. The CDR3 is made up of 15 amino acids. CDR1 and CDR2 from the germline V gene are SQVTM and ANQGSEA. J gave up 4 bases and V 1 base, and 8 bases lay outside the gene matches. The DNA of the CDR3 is TGCAGCGTTGAAGTGGGGACAGGGAAAGGGTACGAGCAGTACTTC. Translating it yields CSVEVGTGKGYEQYF.

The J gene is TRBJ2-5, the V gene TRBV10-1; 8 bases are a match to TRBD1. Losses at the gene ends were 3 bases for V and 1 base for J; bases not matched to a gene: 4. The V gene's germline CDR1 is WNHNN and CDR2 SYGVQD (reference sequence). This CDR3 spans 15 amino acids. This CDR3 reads CASSEDRGIQETQYF. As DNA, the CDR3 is TGCGCCAGCAGTGAAGACAGGGGAATCCAAGAGACCCAGTACTTC.

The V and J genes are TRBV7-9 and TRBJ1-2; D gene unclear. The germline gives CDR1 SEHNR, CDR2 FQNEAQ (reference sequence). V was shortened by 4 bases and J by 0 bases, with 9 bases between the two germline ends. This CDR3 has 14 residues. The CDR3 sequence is CASSSEVANYGYTF. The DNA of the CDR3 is TGTGCCAGCAGCTCCGAGGTAGCTAACTATGGCTACACCTTC.

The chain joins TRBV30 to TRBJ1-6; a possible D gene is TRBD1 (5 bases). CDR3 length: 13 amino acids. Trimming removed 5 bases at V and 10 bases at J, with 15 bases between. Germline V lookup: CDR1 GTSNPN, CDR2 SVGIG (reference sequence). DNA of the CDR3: TGTGCCTGGGGGATCAGGGAAGGGTCACCCCTCCACTTT. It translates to CAWGIREGSPLHF.

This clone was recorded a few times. CDR3 coding DNA: TGCAGTGCCCCTAGGAAAGAGACCCAGTACTTC. Amino acid sequence: CSAPRKETQYF. The chain couples TRBV20-1 to TRBJ2-5, with D uncertain. The CDR3 spans 11 residues. Between the trimmed V and J ends, which lost 6 bases and 3 bases, there was a span of 8 bases. The germline CDR1 and CDR2 sequences are DFQATT and SNEGSKA (reference sequence).

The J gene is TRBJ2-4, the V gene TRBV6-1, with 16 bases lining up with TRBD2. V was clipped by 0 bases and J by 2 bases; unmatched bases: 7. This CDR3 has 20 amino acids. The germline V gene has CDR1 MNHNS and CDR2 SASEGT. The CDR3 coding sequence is TGTGCCAGCAGTGAAGCGGGGGGACTAGCGGGAGGGCCGACCAAAAACATTCAGTACTTC. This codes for CASSEAGGLAGGPTKNIQYF.